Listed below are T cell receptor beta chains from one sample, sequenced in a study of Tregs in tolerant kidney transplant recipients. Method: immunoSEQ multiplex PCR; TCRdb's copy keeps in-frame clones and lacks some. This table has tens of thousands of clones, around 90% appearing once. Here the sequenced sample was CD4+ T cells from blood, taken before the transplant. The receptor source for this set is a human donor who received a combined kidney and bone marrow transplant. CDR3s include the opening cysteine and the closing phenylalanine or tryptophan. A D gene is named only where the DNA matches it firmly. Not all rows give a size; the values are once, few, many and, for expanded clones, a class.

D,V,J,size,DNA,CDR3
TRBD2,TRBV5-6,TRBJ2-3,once,TGTGCCAGCAGCAGTAGCGGGAGGGCTGGCACAGATACGCAGTATTTT,CASSSSGRAGTDTQYF
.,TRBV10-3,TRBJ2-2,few,TGTGCCATCAAAAACACCCAGAACACCGGGGAGCTGTTTTTT,CAIKNTQNTGELFF
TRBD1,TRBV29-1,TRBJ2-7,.,TGCAGCGTTTCCGGGACAGGGCAGTACGAGCAGTACTTC,CSVSGTGQYEQYF
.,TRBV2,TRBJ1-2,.,TGTGCCAGCAGTGAGCTAACCCGAGGCTACACCTTC,CASSELTRGYTF
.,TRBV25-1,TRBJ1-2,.,TGTGCCAGCAGTAAGACAGGAGACTATGGCTACACCTTC,CASSKTGDYGYTF
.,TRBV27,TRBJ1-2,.,TGTGCCAGCAGCCCTAATCGACAGTCTAACTATGGCTACACCTTC,CASSPNRQSNYGYTF
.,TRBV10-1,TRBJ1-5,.,TGCGCCTTAGTTGCAGGGGTAAAAAGGGACGGCAATCAGCCCCAGCATTTT,CALVAGVKRDGNQPQHF
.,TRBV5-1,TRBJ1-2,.,TGCGCCAGCAGCAGAGGGACATCGGAAGGCTACACCTTC,CASSRGTSEGYTF
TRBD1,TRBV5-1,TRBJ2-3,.,TGCGCCAGCAGCGCAGGGGGCGCCACAGATACGCAGTATTTT,CASSAGGATDTQYF
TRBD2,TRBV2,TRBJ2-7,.,TGTGCCAGCACGAGTAGCGGGACCGCGCAGCAGTACTTC,CASTSSGTAQQYF
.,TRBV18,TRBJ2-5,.,TGTGCCAGCTCAACGAATCGGGAGCACTTCCTCCAAGAGACCCAGTACTTC,CASSTNREHFLQETQYF
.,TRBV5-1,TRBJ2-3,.,TGCGCCAGCAGCTCGGAGGCGGGGGCCCTTGGTGGTACGCAGTATTTT,CASSSEAGALGGTQYF
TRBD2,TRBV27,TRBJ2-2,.,TGTGCCAGCAGTTTGGCGGGAGATGGGGAGCTGTTTTTT,CASSLAGDGELFF
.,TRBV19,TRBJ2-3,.,TGTGCCAGTAGTCTAAGGGGCCCAGATACGCAGTATTTT,CASSLRGPDTQYF
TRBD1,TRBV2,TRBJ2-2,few,TGTGCCAGCATGACAGGGGGACCCGGGGAGCTGTTTTTT,CASMTGGPGELFF
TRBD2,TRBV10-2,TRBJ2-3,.,TGCGCCAGCAGTGATCGCAGCGGGAGGGGAACAGATACGCAGTATTTT,CASSDRSGRGTDTQYF
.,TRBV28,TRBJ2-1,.,TGTGCCAGCAGTTCGTCAGCGTACAATGAGCAGTTCTTC,CASSSSAYNEQFF
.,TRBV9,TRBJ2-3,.,TGTGCCAGCAGCGTAATTGCGGGGACAGATACGCAGTATTTT,CASSVIAGTDTQYF
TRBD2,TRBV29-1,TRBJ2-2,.,TGCAGCGTTACCCAGGGAGGGACCGGGGAGCTGTTTTTT,CSVTQGGTGELFF
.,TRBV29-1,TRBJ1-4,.,TGCAGCGCTACCCAAACAGAAAATGAAAAACTGTTTTTT,CSATQTENEKLFF
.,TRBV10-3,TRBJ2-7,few,TGTGCCATCAGTGAGAGCCGGCAGGGATCGACCGAGCAGTACTTC,CAISESRQGSTEQYF
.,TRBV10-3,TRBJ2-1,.,TGTGCCATCAGTGAACGACAGACCTCCTACAATGAGCAGTTCTTC,CAISERQTSYNEQFF
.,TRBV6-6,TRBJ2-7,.,TGTGCCAGCAGTTACTCGGTCGGGGACGAGCAGTACTTC,CASSYSVGDEQYF
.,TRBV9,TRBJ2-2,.,TGTGCCAGCAGCGTGAGGGTTGCGAACACCGGGGAGCTGTTTTTT,CASSVRVANTGELFF
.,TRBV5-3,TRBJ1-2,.,TGTGCCAGAAGCGCGGGGGACTATGGCTACACCTTC,CARSAGDYGYTF
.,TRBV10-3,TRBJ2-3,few,TGTGCCACCGCGACGGGTGCAGATACGCAGTATTTT,CATATGADTQYF
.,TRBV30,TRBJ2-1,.,TGTGCCTGGAGCCCCTTAAGAGGTAATGAGCAGTTCTTC,CAWSPLRGNEQFF
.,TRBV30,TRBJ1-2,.,TGTGCCTGGAGTTCCGATCTTGAGGCCCGGTCCTATGGCTACACCTTC,CAWSSDLEARSYGYTF
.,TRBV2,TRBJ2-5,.,TGTGCCAGCAGGGAGGAGACCCAGTACTTC,CASREETQYF
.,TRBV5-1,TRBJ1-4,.,TGCGCCAGCAGCTTGCTCCCTGGTGGTCAGAATGAAAAACTGTTTTTT,CASSLLPGGQNEKLFF
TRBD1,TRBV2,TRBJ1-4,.,TGTGCCAGCAGGGACAGGCCAAATGAAAAACTGTTTTTT,CASRDRPNEKLFF
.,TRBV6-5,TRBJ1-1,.,TGTGCCAGCAGTTATCAATCGCCCTGGACTACTGAAGCTTTCTTT,CASSYQSPWTTEAFF
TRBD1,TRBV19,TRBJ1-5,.,TGTGCCAGTAGTATACAGGGGGTTGATAGCAATCAGCCCCAGCATTTT,CASSIQGVDSNQPQHF
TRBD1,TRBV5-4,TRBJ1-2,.,TGTGCCAGCACCCTGGACGGGACAGGCACCTATGGCTACACCTTC,CASTLDGTGTYGYTF
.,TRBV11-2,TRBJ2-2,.,TGTGCCAGCCACCGGCAGGCTAACACCGGGGAGCTGTTTTTT,CASHRQANTGELFF
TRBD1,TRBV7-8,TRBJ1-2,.,TGTGCCAGCAGCTTAGATTTACAGGGGGCTCTCTATGGCTACACCTTC,CASSLDLQGALYGYTF
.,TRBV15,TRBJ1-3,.,TGTGCCACCAGCAGAGATAACACCAACTCTGGAAACACCATATATTTT,CATSRDNTNSGNTIYF
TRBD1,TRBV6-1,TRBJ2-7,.,TGTGCCAGCATCTGGTCTGGGGGACAGTCCTACGAGCAGTACTTC,CASIWSGGQSYEQYF
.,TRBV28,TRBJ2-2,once,TGTGCCAGCATCGGCAGGTGGAACACCGGGGAGCTGTTTTTT,CASIGRWNTGELFF
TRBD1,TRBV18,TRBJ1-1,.,TGTGCCAGCTCACCGTGGACAGGATCTGAAGCTTTCTTT,CASSPWTGSEAFF
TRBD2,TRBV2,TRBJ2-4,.,TGTGCCAGCAGTGAGGGGTACGCGGGAGTGGGTATTCAGTACTTC,CASSEGYAGVGIQYF
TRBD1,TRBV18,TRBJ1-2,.,TGTGCCAGCTCTTCGGACAGGAACTATGGCTACACCTTC,CASSSDRNYGYTF
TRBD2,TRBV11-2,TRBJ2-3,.,TGTGCCAGCAGCTTAGCCGGGACTAGCGATTTCACAGATACGCAGTATTTT,CASSLAGTSDFTDTQYF
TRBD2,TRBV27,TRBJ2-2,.,TGTGCCAGCAGTTTACCGGGACTAGCGGGGAACACCGGGGAGCTGTTTTTT,CASSLPGLAGNTGELFF
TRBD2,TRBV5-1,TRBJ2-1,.,TGCGCCAGCAGCTCGGTGACCGGGACTAGCGGGGGCAATGAGCAGTTCTTC,CASSSVTGTSGGNEQFF
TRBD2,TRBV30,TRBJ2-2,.,TGTGCCTCCCGTCCTAGCGGGAACACCGGGGAGCTGTTTTTT,CASRPSGNTGELFF
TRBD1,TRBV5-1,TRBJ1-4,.,TGCGCCAGCAGTTACGGACAGGGAAGAGAAAAACTGTTTTTT,CASSYGQGREKLFF
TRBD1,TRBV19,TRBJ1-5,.,TGTGCCAGTAGTGACGGGACAGGGAGGCAGCATTTT,CASSDGTGRQHF
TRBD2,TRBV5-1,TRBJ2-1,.,TGCGCCAGCAGCTCGACGACTAGCGGGAGCTCTAATGAGCAGTTCTTC,CASSSTTSGSSNEQFF
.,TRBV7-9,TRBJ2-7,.,TGTGCCAGCGGGCTTTTAGACGAGCAGTACTTC,CASGLLDEQYF